These 28 T cell receptor beta chains were all obtained from the same sample, sequenced in a study of blood T cell repertoires in COVID-19. Here immunoSEQ multiplex PCR was the method, and the copy in TCRdb shows in-frame clones only, minus some. The table records approximately 350,000 clones, approximately 92% of them present only once. Sequencing was performed on PBMCs or T cells enriched from blood (not recorded which). These TCRs come from a man aged 18 to 30 who had recovered from COVID-19.

This clone was observed a few times. This rearrangement joins TRBV12-3 or TRBV12-4 to TRBJ1-2; D unresolved. Trimming took off 6 bases at V and 4 bases at J, with 9 bases between the two ends. This CDR3 has 12 residues. In DNA, the CDR3 is TGTGCCAGCAGCCCAAGGAGCTATGGCTACACCTTC. Amino acids: CASSPRSYGYTF.

V is TRBV5-1 and J is TRBJ2-5; possibly TRBD1 for D (5 bases). Trimming shortened V by 0 bases and J by 4 bases, and 22 bases separated the two germline ends. Per germline, CDR1 SGHRS and CDR2 YFSETQ. The CDR3 runs to 18 residues. Here the CDR3 reads CASSLAQGGGKQGETQYF. DNA of the CDR3: TGCGCCAGCAGCTTGGCTCAGGGTGGCGGAAAACAAGGAGAGACCCAGTACTTC.

V gene TRBV19 combines with J gene TRBJ1-1, with D maybe TRBD1 (5 bases). V lost 7 bases and J 6 bases, leaving 18 bases between the germline ends. Germline CDR1 reads LNHDA; CDR2 reads SQIVND (reference sequence). The CDR3 extends over 14 amino acids. CDR3 in amino acids: CASTPVGGFAEAFF. The CDR3 DNA is TGTGCCAGTACCCCTGTGGGGGGATTCGCTGAAGCTTTCTTT.

V is TRBV6-5 and J is TRBJ1-1; TRBD1 matches 9 bases. CDR1 is MNHEY, CDR2 SVGAGI, per germline. There are 13 residues in the CDR3. The V segment lost 7 bases and the J segment 3 bases; nucleotides outside the gene matches: 3. The CDR3 DNA is TGTGCCAGCAACTACAGGGGGCACACTGAAGCTTTCTTT. It translates to CASNYRGHTEAFF.

The V call is TRBV6-5, the J call TRBJ1-2; tentatively, D is TRBD1 (5 bases). Germline V gives CDR1 MNHEY, CDR2 SVGAGI. The CDR3 is 15 residues long. V lost 5 bases and J 2 bases, leaving 15 bases between the germline ends. CDR3 sequence reads: CASSKTQGTNYGYTF. The CDR3 coding sequence is TGTGCCAGCAGTAAAACTCAGGGAACCAACTATGGCTACACCTTC.

This clone has only one observation. The genes are TRBV28 and TRBJ1-1; possibly TRBD1 for D (5 bases). Germline V gives CDR1 MDHEN, CDR2 SYDVKM. Trimming pared 5 bases from V and 5 bases from J, leaving 15 bases between. This CDR3 has 14 amino acids. The CDR3 loop is CASSLTMGRTEAFF. In DNA, the CDR3 is TGTGCCAGCAGTCTCACGATGGGGCGTACTGAAGCTTTCTTT. Filled out from reference TRBV28 and TRBJ1-1, the complete variable domain reads DVKVTQSSRYLVKRTGEKVFLECVQDMDHENMFWYRQDPGLGLRLIYFSYDVKMKEKGDIPEGYSVSREKKERFSLILESASTNQTSMYLCASSLTMGRTEAFFGQGTRLTVV.

This rearrangement joins TRBV7-9 to TRBJ2-5; D is possibly TRBD1 (6 bases). The CDR3 totals 15 residues. Trimming shortened V by 2 bases and J by 3 bases, and 13 bases separated the two germline ends. The germline CDR1 and CDR2 sequences are SEHNR and FQNEAQ (reference sequence). The DNA for the CDR3 is TGTGCCAGCAGCTTATCCAGGGGTCGTAAAGAGACCCAGTACTTC. Translation: CASSLSRGRKETQYF.

This rearrangement joins TRBV7-3 to TRBJ2-5; D perhaps matches TRBD2 (5 bases). Germline CDR1 reads SGHTA; CDR2 reads FQGTGA. V was cut by 5 bases and J by 5 bases, with 18 bases left in between. CDR3 length: 15 residues. The CDR3 spells CASSPTTLPGETQYF. CDR3 sequence (DNA): TGTGCCAGCAGCCCTACTACCCTCCCGGGGGAGACCCAGTACTTC.

A few counts support this clone. The chain joins TRBV29-1 to TRBJ1-1; D remains ambiguous. Trimming stripped 7 bases from V and 2 bases from J, with 14 bases between. The CDR3 has 13 residues. Per germline, CDR1 SQVTM and CDR2 ANQGSEA. The CDR3 sequence: CSDQTTVNTEAFF. DNA of the CDR3: TGCAGCGATCAGACTACAGTAAACACTGAAGCTTTCTTT.

This clone occurred a few times. The rearrangement joins TRBV28 to TRBJ2-2, with TRBD2 identical over 10 bases. V dropped 5 bases and J dropped 6; count of bases not matched to a gene: 6. CDR3 size: 15 residues. The germline V gene has CDR1 MDHEN and CDR2 SYDVKM. This CDR3 reads CASSALAGVPGELFF. CDR3 coding DNA: TGTGCCAGCAGTGCCCTAGCGGGAGTTCCCGGGGAGCTGTTTTTT.

The chain has TRBV12-3 or TRBV12-4 and TRBJ2-7; no clear D gene. CDR3 length: 12 amino acids. V was pared by 2 bases and J by 9 bases, with 11 bases between. As DNA, the CDR3 is TGTGCCAGCAGTTTACCCGGGTCTGGGCAGTACTTC. Encoded protein: CASSLPGSGQYF.

V is TRBV27 and J is TRBJ2-3, with D perhaps TRBD1 (5 bases). The V and J ends lost 2 bases and 0 bases respectively, with 9 bases between them. Germline V gives CDR1 MNHEY, CDR2 SMNVEV (reference sequence). The CDR3 is made up of 15 amino acids. The CDR3 nucleotides are TGTGCCAGCAGTTTAGTTACAGGAAGCACAGATACGCAGTATTTT. It codes for CASSLVTGSTDTQYF.

A few counts support this clone. This sequence joins TRBV6-5 and TRBJ1-3; D is undetermined. Germline V gene sequence: CDR1 MNHEY, CDR2 SVGAGI. The V and J ends lost 6 bases and 4 bases respectively, with 16 bases between them. The CDR3 spans 15 residues. The CDR3 DNA sequence: TGTGCCAGCAGCTTAGAACGGGGTTCGGGAAACACCATATATTTT. Its translation is CASSLERGSGNTIYF.

J is TRBJ1-1 and V is TRBV7-8; the match to TRBD1 covers 11 bases. V lost 5 bases to trimming and J lost 6 bases; unmatched junction nucleotides: 11. The CDR3 runs 16 residues. The germline CDR1 and CDR2 sequences are SGHVS and FQNEAQ. The CDR3 nucleotides read TGTGCCAGCAGCGTCGCCGGGACAGGGGGAAGGGCTGAAGCTTTCTTT. Its translation is CASSVAGTGGRAEAFF.

The genes are TRBV7-9 and TRBJ1-2, with a tentative D call TRBD1 (6 bases). There are 14 residues in the CDR3. Trimming shortened V by 3 bases and J by 4 bases, and 12 bases separated the two germline ends. Germline CDR1 SEHNR, CDR2 FQNEAQ (reference sequence). This CDR3 is CASSLGATFYGYTF. CDR3 bases: TGTGCCAGCAGCTTGGGGGCCACCTTCTATGGCTACACCTTC.

This rearrangement joins TRBV29-1 to TRBJ2-5; D perhaps matches TRBD2 (6 bases). The ends were cut back, 3 bases at V and 2 bases at J, with 10 bases in the middle. The CDR3 is made up of 13 amino acids. Germline V gene data show CDR1 as SQVTM and CDR2 as ANQGSEA. CDR3 bases: TGCAGCGTTGATGCGGGGATTCAAGAGACCCAGTACTTC. Its translation: CSVDAGIQETQYF.

This chain connects TRBV25-1 to TRBJ1-2; unclear D gene. The CDR3 is 12 amino acids. V lost 3 bases and J lost 8, with 10 bases in between. Germline V gene lookup returns CDR1 MGHDK and CDR2 SYGVNS. CDR3 nucleotide sequence: TGTGCCAGCAGTGACCCGGGGAACGGCTACACCTTC. This sequence encodes CASSDPGNGYTF.

The chain combines TRBV19 with TRBJ1-5; TRBD1 might be the D (6 bases). CDR1 and CDR2 from the germline V gene are LNHDA and SQIVND (reference sequence). The CDR3 totals 15 residues. Trimming left V 4 bases short and J 6 bases short, with 16 bases between. The CDR3, as DNA: TGTGCCAGTAGTAGGGATGAGGACAGACCTCAGCCCCAGCATTTT. This gives the protein CASSRDEDRPQPQHF.

The V gene is TRBV19, the J gene TRBJ1-1; D is perhaps TRBD1 (5 bases). There are 14 residues in the CDR3. The germline V gene encodes CDR1 LNHDA and CDR2 SQIVND (reference sequence). V was trimmed by 9 bases and J by 0 bases, leaving 14 bases between them. The CDR3, as DNA: TGTGCCAGCAGAGGAGGGGTTCTGAACACTGAAGCTTTCTTT. Translation: CASRGGVLNTEAFF.

This clone was detected only a few times. The DNA for the CDR3 is TGCAGCGTTCCGGGACAGGGGTCCGAGCAGTACTTC. Translation: CSVPGQGSEQYF. The V gene is TRBV29-1, the J gene TRBJ2-7; 10 bases are shared with TRBD1. The CDR3 has 12 amino acids. CDR1 is SQVTM and CDR2 is ANQGSEA in the germline V gene. J gave up 6 bases and V 5 bases, and 4 bases lay outside the gene matches.

The rearrangement uses TRBV5-5 and TRBJ1-3; D perhaps matches TRBD1 (6 bases). Per the germline V gene, CDR1 is SGHKS and CDR2 is YYEKEE (reference sequence). CDR3 length: 15 amino acids. V was clipped by 5 bases and J by 1 base, with 13 bases between them. This CDR3 reads CASRPDRFSGNTIYF. The DNA for the CDR3 is TGTGCCAGCAGACCTGACAGGTTTTCTGGAAACACCATATATTTT. Full variable domain (outside the CDR3, taken from reference TRBV5-5 and TRBJ1-3): DAGVTQSPTHLIKTRGQQVTLRCSPISGHKSVSWYQQVLGQGPQFIFQYYEKEERGRGNFPDRFSARQFPNYSSELNVNALLLGDSALYLCASRPDRFSGNTIYFGEGSWLTVV.

The CDR3 nucleotides read TGTGCCAGTAGTACGGATCGCGGGGCCCCCGAAGCTTTCTTT. This gives the protein CASSTDRGAPEAFF. This chain links TRBV19 with TRBJ1-1, with TRBD1 as a possible D gene (5 bases). The CDR3 is made up of 14 amino acids. V shed 4 bases and J shed 8 bases, with 17 bases lying between them. The V gene's germline CDR1 is LNHDA and CDR2 SQIVND (reference sequence).

The genes are TRBV7-6 and TRBJ1-2; tentative D call: TRBD1 (6 bases). Trimming pared 5 bases from V and 1 base from J, leaving 14 bases between. The CDR3 is made up of 15 amino acids. Germline V gene sequence: CDR1 SGHVS, CDR2 FNYEAQ. The CDR3 sequence is CASSEDRILNYGYTF. The CDR3 region has the DNA TGTGCCAGCAGCGAAGACAGGATTCTTAACTATGGCTACACCTTC.

This clone was found once. The V and J genes are TRBV7-6 and TRBJ2-1; a possible D gene is TRBD1 (5 bases). Germline loops: CDR1 SGHVS, CDR2 FNYEAQ. The CDR3 length is 15 residues. Trimming removed 4 bases from V and 6 bases from J, with 16 bases in between. The CDR3 nucleotides read TGTGCCAGCAGCTCGTCAATGCAGGGTTCCAATGAGCAGTTCTTC. This encodes CASSSSMQGSNEQFF.

The chain links TRBV3-1 (or the pseudogene TRBV3-2) to TRBJ2-1, with a possible D match to TRBD2 (7 bases). Per the germline V gene, CDR1 is LGHDT and CDR2 is YNNKEL (reference sequence). The CDR3 sequence is 16 residues long. V was shortened by 1 base and J by 7 bases, with 17 bases between the two germline ends. The CDR3 protein is CASSQVFEGGGNEQFF. The CDR3 nucleotides read TGTGCCAGCAGCCAAGTATTTGAGGGAGGGGGGAATGAGCAGTTCTTC.

This chain uses TRBV10-3 with TRBJ1-1; 8 positions match TRBD1. Germline CDR1 reads ENHRY; CDR2 reads SYGVKD. The CDR3 is 14 residues long. V trimming: 6 bases; J trimming: 11 bases; junction bases outside the gene matches: 14. The CDR3 DNA is TGTGCCATCAGCCGAGGACAGGGTGTGTTGTACGCTTTCTTT. Its protein product is CAISRGQGVLYAFF.

The chain combines TRBV5-4 with TRBJ2-1, with 7 bases identical to TRBD2. V lost 7 bases and J lost 0; bases outside the gene matches: 10. The CDR3 is made up of 16 amino acids. Germline values: CDR1 SGHNT, CDR2 YYREEE (reference sequence). For the CDR3, the DNA is TGTGCCAGCGGGGAGGGAGCGGGGAGCTCCTACAATGAGCAGTTCTTC. Protein: CASGEGAGSSYNEQFF.

V gene TRBV3-1 (or the pseudogene TRBV3-2) combines with J gene TRBJ2-2; 8 bases are a match to TRBD2. The CDR3 is 17 amino acids. Looked up from germline, CDR1 is LGHDT and CDR2 is YNNKEL (reference sequence). After removal of 1 base from V and 5 bases from J, the junction contained 9 bases not matched to a gene. The CDR3 here is CASSQASAGVRTGELFF. CDR3 DNA sequence: TGTGCCAGCAGCCAAGCTTCAGCGGGGGTTCGGACCGGGGAGCTGTTTTTT.